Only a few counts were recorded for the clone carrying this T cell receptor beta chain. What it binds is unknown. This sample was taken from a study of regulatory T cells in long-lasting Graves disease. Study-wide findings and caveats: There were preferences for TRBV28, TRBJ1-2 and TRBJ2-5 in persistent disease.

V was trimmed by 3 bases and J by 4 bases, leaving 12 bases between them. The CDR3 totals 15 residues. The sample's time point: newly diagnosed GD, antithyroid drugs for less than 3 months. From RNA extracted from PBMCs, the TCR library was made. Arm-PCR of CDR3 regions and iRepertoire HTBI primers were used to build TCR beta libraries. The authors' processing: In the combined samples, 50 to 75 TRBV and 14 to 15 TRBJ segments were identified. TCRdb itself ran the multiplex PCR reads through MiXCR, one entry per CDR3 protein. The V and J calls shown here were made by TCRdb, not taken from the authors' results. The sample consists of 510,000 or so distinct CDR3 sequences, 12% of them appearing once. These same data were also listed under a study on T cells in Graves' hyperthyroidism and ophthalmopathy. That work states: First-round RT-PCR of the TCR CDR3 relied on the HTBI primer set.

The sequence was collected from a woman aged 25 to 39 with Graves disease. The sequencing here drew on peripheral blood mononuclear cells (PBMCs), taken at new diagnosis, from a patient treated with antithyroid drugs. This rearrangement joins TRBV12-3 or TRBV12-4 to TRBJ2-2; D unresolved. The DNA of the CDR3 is TGTGCCAGCAGTTTTGAGGTTCCGGGCACCGGGGAGCTGTTTTTT. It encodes CASSFEVPGTGELFF.